This T cell receptor beta chain derives from a study of monozygotic twins with cystic fibrosis. Study information: Libraries were built from three micrograms of fragmented DNA using around 16 PCR cycles. The study's findings and limits: J usage was most co-twin-similar in 8 of 16 pairs, V in 13. Low clonality (median roughly 0.0095) suggested a mostly naive repertoire.

The CDR3 is 16 residues long. The ends were cut back, 5 bases at V and 0 bases at J, with 15 bases in the middle. Germline V CDR1 and CDR2: SEHNR, FQNEAQ (reference sequence). The data were produced by immunoSEQ multiplex PCR, yet TCRdb's version contains in-frame clones alone and is incomplete. The table shows approximately 34,000 clones, with roughly 96% occurring only once. Only one count was recorded for this clone. The antigen is not known. The TCR was taken from a girl aged 2 to 10 with cystic fibrosis. Sequenced: blood. The chain combines TRBV7-9 with TRBJ2-3; the D gene could be TRBD1 or TRBD2 (6 bases each). CDR3 in DNA: TGTGCCAGCAGCCCGATAGGGGGGTCTAGCACAGATACGCAGTATTTT. Protein sequence: CASSPIGGSSTDTQYF.